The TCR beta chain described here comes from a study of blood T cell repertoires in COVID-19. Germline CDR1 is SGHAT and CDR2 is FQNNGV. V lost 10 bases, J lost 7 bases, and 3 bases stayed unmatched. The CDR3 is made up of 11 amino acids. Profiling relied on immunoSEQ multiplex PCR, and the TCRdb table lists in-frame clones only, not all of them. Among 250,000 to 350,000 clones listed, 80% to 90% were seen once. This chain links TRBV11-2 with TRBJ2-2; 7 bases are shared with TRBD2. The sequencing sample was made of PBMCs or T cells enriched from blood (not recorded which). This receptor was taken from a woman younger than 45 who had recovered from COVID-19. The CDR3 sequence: CATGRIGELFF. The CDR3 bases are TGTGCCACCGGGAGGATCGGGGAGCTGTTTTTT. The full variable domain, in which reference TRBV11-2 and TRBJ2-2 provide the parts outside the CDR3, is EAGVAQSPRYKIIEKRQSVAFWCNPISGHATLYWYQQILGQGPKLLIQFQNNGVVDDSQLPKDRFSAERLKGVDSTLKIQPAKLEDSAVYLCATGRIGELFFGEGSRLTVL.